This TCR beta chain was recovered during a study of cytotoxic CD8 clonotypes in ibrutinib-treated CLL. Measured with immunoSEQ multiplex PCR; TCRdb has only the in-frame clones, and not every one. The sample has more than 70,000 clones; roughly 80% are singletons. This clone was counted between two and nine times. As yet, its antigen is unknown. Study conclusions and caveats: Rising at ibrutinib response, clonality subsequently fell back toward baseline at progression. Contraction or stability on treatment characterized the public clonotypes, which were uncommon.

The V gene end was trimmed by 4 bases and the J gene end by 3 bases; junction bases not matched to a gene: 8. Germline V CDR1 and CDR2: SQVTM, ANQGSEA. This CDR3 is 14 amino acids long. Specimen: PBMCs, collected after 12 months of ibrutinib treatment. This rearrangement joins TRBV29-1 to TRBJ2-7; 8 nucleotides align to TRBD1. This sequence originates from a human donor with chronic lymphocytic leukemia. The CDR3 sequence: CSVGGQGADYEQYF. In nucleotides, the CDR3 is TGCAGCGTTGGTGGGCAGGGGGCGGACTACGAGCAGTACTTC.